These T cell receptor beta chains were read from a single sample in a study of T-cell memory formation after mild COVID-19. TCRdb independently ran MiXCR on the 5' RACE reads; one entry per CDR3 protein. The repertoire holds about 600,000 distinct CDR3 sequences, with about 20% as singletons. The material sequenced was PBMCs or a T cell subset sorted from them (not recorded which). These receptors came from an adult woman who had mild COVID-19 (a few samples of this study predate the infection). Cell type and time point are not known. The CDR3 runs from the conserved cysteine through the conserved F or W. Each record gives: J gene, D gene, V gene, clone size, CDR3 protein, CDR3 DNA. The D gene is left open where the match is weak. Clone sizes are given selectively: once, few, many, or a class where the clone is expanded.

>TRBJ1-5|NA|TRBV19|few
CASSPPNGQTNQPQHF
TGTGCCAGTAGCCCACCCAACGGACAGACAAATCAGCCCCAGCATTTT
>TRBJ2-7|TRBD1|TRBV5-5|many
CASSPATGTGGEQYF
TGTGCCAGCAGCCCCGCCACCGGGACAGGGGGCGAGCAGTACTTC
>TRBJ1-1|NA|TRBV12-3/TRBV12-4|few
CASSPKQGRDTEAFF
TGTGCCAGCAGTCCCAAACAGGGTCGGGACACTGAAGCTTTCTTT
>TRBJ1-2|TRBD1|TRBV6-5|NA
CASSWDHRGNYGYTF
TGTGCCAGCAGTTGGGACCACAGGGGGAACTATGGCTACACCTTC
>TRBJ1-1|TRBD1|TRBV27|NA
CASSFLPGTGGLGNTEAFF
TGTGCCAGCAGTTTTCTACCCGGGACAGGGGGCCTCGGGAACACTGAAGCTTTCTTT
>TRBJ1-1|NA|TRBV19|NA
CASKLAALGITEAFF
TGTGCCAGTAAACTGGCCGCGCTGGGGATCACTGAAGCTTTCTTT
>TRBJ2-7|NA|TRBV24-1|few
CATSETTAIGSYEQYF
TGTGCCACCAGTGAAACCACAGCAATAGGCTCCTACGAGCAGTACTTC
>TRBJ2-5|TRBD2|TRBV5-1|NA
CASSLAPGTSGGAETQYF
TGCGCCAGCAGCTTGGCCCCTGGGACTAGCGGGGGAGCAGAGACCCAGTACTTC
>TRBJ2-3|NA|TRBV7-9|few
CASSAGTLADTQYF
TGTGCCAGCAGCGCGGGGACATTGGCAGATACGCAGTATTTT
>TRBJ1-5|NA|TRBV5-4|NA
CASSVLGQPQHF
TGTGCCAGCAGTGTCCTGGGTCAGCCCCAGCATTTT
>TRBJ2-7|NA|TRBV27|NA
CASSSTYSSFPYEQYF
TGTGCCAGCAGTTCCACCTATTCTAGCTTCCCCTACGAGCAGTACTTC
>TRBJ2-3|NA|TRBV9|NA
CASSVSEGGSTDTQYF
TGTGCCAGCAGCGTAAGTGAGGGGGGAAGCACAGATACGCAGTATTTT
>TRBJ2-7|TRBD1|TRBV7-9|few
CASSLGWDRGYEQYF
TGTGCCAGCAGCTTGGGTTGGGACAGGGGCTACGAGCAGTACTTC
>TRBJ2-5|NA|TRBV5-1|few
CASSPRSWGDTQYF
TGCGCCAGCAGCCCTCGTTCCTGGGGAGATACCCAGTACTTC
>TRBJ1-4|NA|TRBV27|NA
CARIFAENEKLFF
TGTGCCAGAATCTTTGCGGAGAATGAAAAACTGTTTTTT
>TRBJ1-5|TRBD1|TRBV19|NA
CASSILTGVRDSNQPQHF
TGTGCCAGTAGTATTCTGACAGGGGTGAGGGATAGCAATCAGCCCCAGCATTTT
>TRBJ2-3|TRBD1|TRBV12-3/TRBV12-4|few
CASSWTGGWATQYF
TGTGCCAGCAGCTGGACAGGGGGTTGGGCTACGCAGTATTTT
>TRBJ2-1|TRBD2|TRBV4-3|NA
CASSRASGSLSKQFF
TGCGCCAGCAGCCGAGCTAGCGGGAGTCTGTCTAAGCAGTTCTTC
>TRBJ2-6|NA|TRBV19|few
CASSMGTGANVLTF
TGTGCCAGTAGTATGGGGACTGGAGCCAACGTCCTGACTTTC
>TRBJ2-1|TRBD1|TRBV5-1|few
CASSRTGYSNEQFF
TGCGCCAGCAGCCGGACAGGGTACAGCAATGAGCAGTTCTTC
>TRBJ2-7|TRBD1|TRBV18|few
CASSGGQGPYEQYF
TGTGCCAGCTCTGGGGGACAGGGACCCTACGAGCAGTACTTC
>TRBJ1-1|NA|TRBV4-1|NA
CASSQVTGTTEAFF
TGCGCCAGCAGCCAGGTTACAGGGACCACTGAAGCTTTCTTT
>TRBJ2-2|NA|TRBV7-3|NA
CASSLTRDAGELFF
TGTGCCAGCAGCTTAACGAGGGACGCCGGGGAGCTGTTTTTT
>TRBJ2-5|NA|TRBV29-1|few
CSASGTQYF
TGCAGCGCCTCCGGGACCCAGTACTTC
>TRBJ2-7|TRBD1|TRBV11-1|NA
CASSPGTGGSYF
TGTGCCAGCAGCCCCGGGACAGGGGGCTCATACTTC
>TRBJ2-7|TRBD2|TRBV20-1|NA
CSARDPASGSYTYEQYF
TGCAGTGCTAGAGATCCGGCTAGCGGGAGTTACACCTACGAGCAGTACTTC
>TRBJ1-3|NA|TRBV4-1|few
CASSQDGPMGNTIYF
TGCGCCAGCAGCCAAGATGGGCCGATGGGAAACACCATATATTTT
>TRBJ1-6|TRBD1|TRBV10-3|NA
CAISESPPGGTSPLHF
TGTGCCATCAGTGAGTCCCCTCCAGGGGGTACTTCACCCCTCCACTTT
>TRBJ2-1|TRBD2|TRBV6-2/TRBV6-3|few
CASSYGREASNEQFF
TGTGCCAGCAGTTACGGGCGGGAGGCGAGTAATGAGCAGTTCTTC
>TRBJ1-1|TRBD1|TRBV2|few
CASSADFGQANTEAFF
TGTGCCAGCAGCGCCGACTTCGGACAGGCGAACACTGAAGCTTTCTTT
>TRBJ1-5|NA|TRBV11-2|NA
CASSLDHGNQPQHF
TGTGCCAGCAGCTTAGATCACGGTAACCAGCCCCAGCATTTT
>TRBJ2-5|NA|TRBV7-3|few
CASSYSNQETQYF
TGTGCCAGCAGCTACTCAAACCAAGAGACCCAGTACTTC
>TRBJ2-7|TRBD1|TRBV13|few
CASSSRTGSSYEQYF
TGTGCCAGCAGCTCGAGGACAGGGAGCTCCTACGAGCAGTACTTC
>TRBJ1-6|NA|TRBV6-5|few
CASSYSLFAAGESPLHF
TGTGCCAGCAGTTACTCTCTTTTCGCGGCAGGGGAATCACCCCTCCACTTT
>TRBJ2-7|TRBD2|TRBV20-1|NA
CSAIGTTSSYEQYF
TGCAGTGCTATAGGGACTACATCCTCCTACGAGCAGTACTTC
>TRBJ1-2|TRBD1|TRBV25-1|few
CASSHTGTGGEGYTF
TGTGCCAGCAGTCACACCGGGACAGGGGGTGAAGGCTACACCTTC
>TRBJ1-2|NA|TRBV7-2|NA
CASSPGGSPFTNYGYTF
TGTGCCAGCAGCCCCGGGGGCAGCCCCTTTACTAACTATGGCTACACCTTC
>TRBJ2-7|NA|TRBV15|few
CATSREGRRGDSYEQYF
TGTGCCACCAGCAGAGAGGGACGAAGGGGCGATTCCTACGAGCAGTACTTC
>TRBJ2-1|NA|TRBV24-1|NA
CATSGTLYNEQFF
TGTGCCACCTCCGGAACCCTGTACAATGAGCAGTTCTTC
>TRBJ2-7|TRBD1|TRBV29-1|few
CSVSTGNEQYF
TGCAGCGTCTCGACAGGGAACGAGCAGTACTTC
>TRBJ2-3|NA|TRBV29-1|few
CSVAQGGDTQYF
TGCAGCGTTGCCCAGGGTGGGGATACGCAGTATTTT
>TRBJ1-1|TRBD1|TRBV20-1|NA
CSAPGQAPNTEAFF
TGCAGTGCCCCGGGACAGGCCCCTAACACTGAAGCTTTCTTT
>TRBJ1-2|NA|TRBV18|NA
CASSPVIGTSGLHYGYTF
TGTGCCAGCTCACCCGTTATCGGGACTTCGGGACTCCACTATGGCTACACCTTC
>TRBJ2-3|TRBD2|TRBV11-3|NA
CASSLRGLATTSTDTQYF
TGTGCCAGCAGCTTAAGGGGACTAGCAACTACGAGCACAGATACGCAGTATTTT
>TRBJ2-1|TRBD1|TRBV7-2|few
CASSTRTGGNYNEQFF
TGTGCCAGCAGCACCCGGACAGGGGGGAACTACAATGAGCAGTTCTTC
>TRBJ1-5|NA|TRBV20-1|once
CSARDAGSQPQHF
TGCAGTGCTAGAGACGCAGGGAGTCAGCCCCAGCATTTT
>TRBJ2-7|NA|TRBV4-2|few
CASSPRQDLSYEQYF
TGTGCCAGCAGCCCCCGACAGGACCTCTCCTACGAGCAGTACTTC
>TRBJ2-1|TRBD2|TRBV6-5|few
CASSYSAGVAYNEQFF
TGTGCCAGCAGTTACTCTGCGGGAGTGGCCTACAATGAGCAGTTCTTC
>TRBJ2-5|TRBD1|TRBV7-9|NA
CASSPPQDRAKETQYF
TGTGCCAGCAGCCCCCCCCAAGACAGGGCGAAAGAGACCCAGTACTTC
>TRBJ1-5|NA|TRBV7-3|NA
CASSFPQGRVGHF
TGTGCCAGCAGCTTCCCTCAGGGACGGGTGGGGCATTTT